Below, one T cell receptor beta chain is given with its context. The antigen remains undetermined. This specimen comes from a study of beta chain features in type 1 diabetes. Every isolated RNA sample was fully reverse transcribed, so sequencing captured expressed TCRB transcripts. Sequencing used immunoSEQ multiplex PCR; TCRdb keeps in-frame clones, though not all of them. The sample holds approximately 43,000 clones, over 50% seen once. Study-wide results and caveats: Within the patient group, naive, central memory and Treg TCRB repertoires appeared more similar to each other than within healthy donors. There was a moderate but significant shortening of TCRB CDR3s in all four CD4+ subsets of Type 1 diabetes patients.

This clonotype was sampled from a man aged 30 to 45 with type 1 diabetes. Some clones in this sample may be carry-over from other donors' samples. Specimen: Tregs from blood.

CDR3 amino acids: CASSPGTIGTGELFF. The DNA for the CDR3 is TGTGCCAGCTCACCAGGGACTATCGGAACCGGGGAGCTGTTTTTT. The J gene is TRBJ2-2, the V gene TRBV18, with 7 bases identical to TRBD2. There are 15 residues in the CDR3. Germline-derived CDR1 and CDR2 are KGHSH and LQKENI. Losses at the gene ends were 2 bases for V and 5 bases for J; bases not matched to a gene: 5.